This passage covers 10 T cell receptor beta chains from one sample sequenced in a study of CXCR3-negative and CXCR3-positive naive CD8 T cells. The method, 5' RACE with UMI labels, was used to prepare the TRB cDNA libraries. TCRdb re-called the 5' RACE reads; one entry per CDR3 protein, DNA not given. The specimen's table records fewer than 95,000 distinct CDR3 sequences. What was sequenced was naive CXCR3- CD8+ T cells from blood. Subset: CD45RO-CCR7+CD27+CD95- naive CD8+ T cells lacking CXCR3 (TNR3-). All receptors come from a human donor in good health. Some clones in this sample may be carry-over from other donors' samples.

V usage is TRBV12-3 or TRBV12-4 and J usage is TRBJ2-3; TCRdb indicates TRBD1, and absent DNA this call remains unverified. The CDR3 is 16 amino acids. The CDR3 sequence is CASSLGKTGITDTQYF.

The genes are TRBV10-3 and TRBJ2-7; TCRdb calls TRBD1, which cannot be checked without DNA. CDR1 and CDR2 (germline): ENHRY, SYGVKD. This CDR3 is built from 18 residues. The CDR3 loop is CAISEAGETGAILGEQYF.

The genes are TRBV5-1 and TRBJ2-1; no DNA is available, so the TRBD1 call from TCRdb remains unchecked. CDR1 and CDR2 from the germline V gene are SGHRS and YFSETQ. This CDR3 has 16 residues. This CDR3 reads CASSHLDRERNNEQFF.

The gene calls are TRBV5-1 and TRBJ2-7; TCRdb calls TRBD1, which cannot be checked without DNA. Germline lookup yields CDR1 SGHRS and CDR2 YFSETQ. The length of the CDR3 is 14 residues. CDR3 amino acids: CASSPDSTPYEQYF.

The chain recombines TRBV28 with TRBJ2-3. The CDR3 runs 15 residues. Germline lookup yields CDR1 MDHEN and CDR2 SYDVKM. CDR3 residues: CASTLGAKGTDTQYF. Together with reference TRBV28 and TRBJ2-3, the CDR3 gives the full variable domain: DVKVTQSSRYLVKRTGEKVFLECVQDMDHENMFWYRQDPGLGLRLIYFSYDVKMKEKGDIPEGYSVSREKKERFSLILESASTNQTSMYLCASTLGAKGTDTQYFGPGTRLTVL.

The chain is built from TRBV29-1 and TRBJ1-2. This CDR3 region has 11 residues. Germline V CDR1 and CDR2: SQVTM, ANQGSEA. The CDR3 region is CSVADGNGYTF.

The CDR3 sequence: CASSRTGGSGQPQHF. The rearrangement links TRBV6-5 to TRBJ1-5; TCRdb indicates TRBD1, and absent DNA this call remains unverified. CDR3 length: 15 residues. CDR1 and CDR2 (germline): MNHEY, SVGAGI.

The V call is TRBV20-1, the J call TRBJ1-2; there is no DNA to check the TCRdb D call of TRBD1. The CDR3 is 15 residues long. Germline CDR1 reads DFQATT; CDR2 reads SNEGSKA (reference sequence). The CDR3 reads CSAILRTGTVYGYTF.

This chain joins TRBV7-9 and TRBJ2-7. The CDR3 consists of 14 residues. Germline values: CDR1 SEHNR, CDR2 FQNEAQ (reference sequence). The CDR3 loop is CASSYSQGLDEQYF.

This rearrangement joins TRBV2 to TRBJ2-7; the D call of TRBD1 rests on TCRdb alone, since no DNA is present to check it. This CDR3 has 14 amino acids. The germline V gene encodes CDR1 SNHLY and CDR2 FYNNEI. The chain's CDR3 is CASSAGQGPYEQYF.